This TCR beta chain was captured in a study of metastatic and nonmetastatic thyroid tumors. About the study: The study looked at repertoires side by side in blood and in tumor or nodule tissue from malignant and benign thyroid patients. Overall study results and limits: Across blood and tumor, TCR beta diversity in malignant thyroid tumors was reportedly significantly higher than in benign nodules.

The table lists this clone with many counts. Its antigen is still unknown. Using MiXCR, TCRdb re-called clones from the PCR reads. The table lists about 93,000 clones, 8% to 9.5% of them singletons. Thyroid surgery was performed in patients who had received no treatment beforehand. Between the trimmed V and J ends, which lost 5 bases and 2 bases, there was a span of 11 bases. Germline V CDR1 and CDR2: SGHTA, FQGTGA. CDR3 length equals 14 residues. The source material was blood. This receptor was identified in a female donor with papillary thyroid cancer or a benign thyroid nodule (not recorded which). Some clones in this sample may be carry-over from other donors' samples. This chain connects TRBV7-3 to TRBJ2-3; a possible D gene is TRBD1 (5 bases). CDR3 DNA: TGTGCCAGCAGCCGGTCAGGGAACACAGATACGCAGTATTTT. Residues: CASSRSGNTDTQYF.